The 6 T cell receptor beta chains below come from one sample, sequenced in a study of a mutant IDH1 vaccine in newly diagnosed glioma (dated by TCRdb to about 2021). The time point label, as the study defines it: week 23, last vaccination. A 20-mer mutant IDH1 peptide at 300 micrograms in Montanide made up each vaccine dose, which was injected subcutaneously together with topical imiquimod. Library generation was performed with the immunoSEQ multiplex PCR assay. TCRdb holds this immuneACCESS table with in-frame rearrangements only. Some clones are missing; in checked studies, unresolved V genes explain under half, and the rest has no known cause. The sample contains roughly 74,000 clones, roughly 85% of them found a single time. In total, the top ten clones hold 2.2% of the sample. These receptors have no known antigen. The sample in question was PBMCs, obtained from a glioma patient whose treatment included an IDH1 peptide vaccine. These receptors all come from a man aged 30-40 years with glioma. Some clones in this sample may be carry-over from other donors' samples.

This clone came up a few times. This chain links TRBV13 with TRBJ1-1; TRBD1 might be the D (6 bases). V dropped 1 base and J dropped 4 bases, with 10 bases sitting between them. The CDR3 is 14 amino acids. CDR1 PRHDT and CDR2 FYEKMQ come from the germline V gene (reference sequence). The DNA of the CDR3 is TGTGCCAGCAGCTTAGACAGGGAGGCCACTGAAGCTTTCTTT. Translating it yields CASSLDREATEAFF.

This chain links TRBV28 with TRBJ2-5; D unresolved. CDR1 is MDHEN and CDR2 is SYDVKM in the germline V gene. The CDR3 runs to 16 residues. V was trimmed by 2 bases and J by 1 base, leaving 14 bases between them. DNA of the CDR3: TGTGCCAGCAGTTTAAGCGAGAATGCGCCCCAAGAGACCCAGTACTTC. This codes for CASSLSENAPQETQYF.

The J gene is TRBJ1-1, the V gene TRBV7-9; D unclear. This CDR3 region has 13 residues. V was clipped by 4 bases and J by 1 base, with 7 bases between them. Germline V CDR1 and CDR2: SEHNR, FQNEAQ (reference sequence). The DNA of the CDR3 is TGTGCCAGCAGCTCATTTCAGAACACTGAAGCTTTCTTT. This gives the protein CASSSFQNTEAFF.

V usage is TRBV5-1 and J usage is TRBJ2-3; no clear D. V was clipped by 0 bases and J by 5 bases, with 13 bases between them. The V gene's germline CDR1 is SGHRS and CDR2 YFSETQ. CDR3 length: 15 amino acids. CDR3 DNA sequence: TGCGCCAGCAGCTTGGAGTTGGGTCGGCAAGATACGCAGTATTTT. This translates into CASSLELGRQDTQYF.

The chain carries TRBV5-1 and TRBJ2-2; TRBD1 is a possible D gene (5 bases). V was trimmed by 3 bases and J by 1 base, leaving 13 bases between them. CDR3 length equals 16 residues. Germline V gene sequence: CDR1 SGHRS, CDR2 YFSETQ. CDR3 loop: CASSWMDTLNTGELFF. The CDR3, as DNA: TGCGCCAGCAGCTGGATGGACACCCTGAACACCGGGGAGCTGTTTTTT.

This chain links TRBV18 with TRBJ1-3; D uncertain. Germline values: CDR1 KGHSH, CDR2 LQKENI. V was shortened by 3 bases and J by 0 bases, with 9 bases between the two germline ends. The CDR3 contains 15 residues. This CDR3 is CASSPYWGSGNTIYF. CDR3 DNA sequence: TGTGCCAGCTCACCTTATTGGGGCTCTGGAAACACCATATATTTT.